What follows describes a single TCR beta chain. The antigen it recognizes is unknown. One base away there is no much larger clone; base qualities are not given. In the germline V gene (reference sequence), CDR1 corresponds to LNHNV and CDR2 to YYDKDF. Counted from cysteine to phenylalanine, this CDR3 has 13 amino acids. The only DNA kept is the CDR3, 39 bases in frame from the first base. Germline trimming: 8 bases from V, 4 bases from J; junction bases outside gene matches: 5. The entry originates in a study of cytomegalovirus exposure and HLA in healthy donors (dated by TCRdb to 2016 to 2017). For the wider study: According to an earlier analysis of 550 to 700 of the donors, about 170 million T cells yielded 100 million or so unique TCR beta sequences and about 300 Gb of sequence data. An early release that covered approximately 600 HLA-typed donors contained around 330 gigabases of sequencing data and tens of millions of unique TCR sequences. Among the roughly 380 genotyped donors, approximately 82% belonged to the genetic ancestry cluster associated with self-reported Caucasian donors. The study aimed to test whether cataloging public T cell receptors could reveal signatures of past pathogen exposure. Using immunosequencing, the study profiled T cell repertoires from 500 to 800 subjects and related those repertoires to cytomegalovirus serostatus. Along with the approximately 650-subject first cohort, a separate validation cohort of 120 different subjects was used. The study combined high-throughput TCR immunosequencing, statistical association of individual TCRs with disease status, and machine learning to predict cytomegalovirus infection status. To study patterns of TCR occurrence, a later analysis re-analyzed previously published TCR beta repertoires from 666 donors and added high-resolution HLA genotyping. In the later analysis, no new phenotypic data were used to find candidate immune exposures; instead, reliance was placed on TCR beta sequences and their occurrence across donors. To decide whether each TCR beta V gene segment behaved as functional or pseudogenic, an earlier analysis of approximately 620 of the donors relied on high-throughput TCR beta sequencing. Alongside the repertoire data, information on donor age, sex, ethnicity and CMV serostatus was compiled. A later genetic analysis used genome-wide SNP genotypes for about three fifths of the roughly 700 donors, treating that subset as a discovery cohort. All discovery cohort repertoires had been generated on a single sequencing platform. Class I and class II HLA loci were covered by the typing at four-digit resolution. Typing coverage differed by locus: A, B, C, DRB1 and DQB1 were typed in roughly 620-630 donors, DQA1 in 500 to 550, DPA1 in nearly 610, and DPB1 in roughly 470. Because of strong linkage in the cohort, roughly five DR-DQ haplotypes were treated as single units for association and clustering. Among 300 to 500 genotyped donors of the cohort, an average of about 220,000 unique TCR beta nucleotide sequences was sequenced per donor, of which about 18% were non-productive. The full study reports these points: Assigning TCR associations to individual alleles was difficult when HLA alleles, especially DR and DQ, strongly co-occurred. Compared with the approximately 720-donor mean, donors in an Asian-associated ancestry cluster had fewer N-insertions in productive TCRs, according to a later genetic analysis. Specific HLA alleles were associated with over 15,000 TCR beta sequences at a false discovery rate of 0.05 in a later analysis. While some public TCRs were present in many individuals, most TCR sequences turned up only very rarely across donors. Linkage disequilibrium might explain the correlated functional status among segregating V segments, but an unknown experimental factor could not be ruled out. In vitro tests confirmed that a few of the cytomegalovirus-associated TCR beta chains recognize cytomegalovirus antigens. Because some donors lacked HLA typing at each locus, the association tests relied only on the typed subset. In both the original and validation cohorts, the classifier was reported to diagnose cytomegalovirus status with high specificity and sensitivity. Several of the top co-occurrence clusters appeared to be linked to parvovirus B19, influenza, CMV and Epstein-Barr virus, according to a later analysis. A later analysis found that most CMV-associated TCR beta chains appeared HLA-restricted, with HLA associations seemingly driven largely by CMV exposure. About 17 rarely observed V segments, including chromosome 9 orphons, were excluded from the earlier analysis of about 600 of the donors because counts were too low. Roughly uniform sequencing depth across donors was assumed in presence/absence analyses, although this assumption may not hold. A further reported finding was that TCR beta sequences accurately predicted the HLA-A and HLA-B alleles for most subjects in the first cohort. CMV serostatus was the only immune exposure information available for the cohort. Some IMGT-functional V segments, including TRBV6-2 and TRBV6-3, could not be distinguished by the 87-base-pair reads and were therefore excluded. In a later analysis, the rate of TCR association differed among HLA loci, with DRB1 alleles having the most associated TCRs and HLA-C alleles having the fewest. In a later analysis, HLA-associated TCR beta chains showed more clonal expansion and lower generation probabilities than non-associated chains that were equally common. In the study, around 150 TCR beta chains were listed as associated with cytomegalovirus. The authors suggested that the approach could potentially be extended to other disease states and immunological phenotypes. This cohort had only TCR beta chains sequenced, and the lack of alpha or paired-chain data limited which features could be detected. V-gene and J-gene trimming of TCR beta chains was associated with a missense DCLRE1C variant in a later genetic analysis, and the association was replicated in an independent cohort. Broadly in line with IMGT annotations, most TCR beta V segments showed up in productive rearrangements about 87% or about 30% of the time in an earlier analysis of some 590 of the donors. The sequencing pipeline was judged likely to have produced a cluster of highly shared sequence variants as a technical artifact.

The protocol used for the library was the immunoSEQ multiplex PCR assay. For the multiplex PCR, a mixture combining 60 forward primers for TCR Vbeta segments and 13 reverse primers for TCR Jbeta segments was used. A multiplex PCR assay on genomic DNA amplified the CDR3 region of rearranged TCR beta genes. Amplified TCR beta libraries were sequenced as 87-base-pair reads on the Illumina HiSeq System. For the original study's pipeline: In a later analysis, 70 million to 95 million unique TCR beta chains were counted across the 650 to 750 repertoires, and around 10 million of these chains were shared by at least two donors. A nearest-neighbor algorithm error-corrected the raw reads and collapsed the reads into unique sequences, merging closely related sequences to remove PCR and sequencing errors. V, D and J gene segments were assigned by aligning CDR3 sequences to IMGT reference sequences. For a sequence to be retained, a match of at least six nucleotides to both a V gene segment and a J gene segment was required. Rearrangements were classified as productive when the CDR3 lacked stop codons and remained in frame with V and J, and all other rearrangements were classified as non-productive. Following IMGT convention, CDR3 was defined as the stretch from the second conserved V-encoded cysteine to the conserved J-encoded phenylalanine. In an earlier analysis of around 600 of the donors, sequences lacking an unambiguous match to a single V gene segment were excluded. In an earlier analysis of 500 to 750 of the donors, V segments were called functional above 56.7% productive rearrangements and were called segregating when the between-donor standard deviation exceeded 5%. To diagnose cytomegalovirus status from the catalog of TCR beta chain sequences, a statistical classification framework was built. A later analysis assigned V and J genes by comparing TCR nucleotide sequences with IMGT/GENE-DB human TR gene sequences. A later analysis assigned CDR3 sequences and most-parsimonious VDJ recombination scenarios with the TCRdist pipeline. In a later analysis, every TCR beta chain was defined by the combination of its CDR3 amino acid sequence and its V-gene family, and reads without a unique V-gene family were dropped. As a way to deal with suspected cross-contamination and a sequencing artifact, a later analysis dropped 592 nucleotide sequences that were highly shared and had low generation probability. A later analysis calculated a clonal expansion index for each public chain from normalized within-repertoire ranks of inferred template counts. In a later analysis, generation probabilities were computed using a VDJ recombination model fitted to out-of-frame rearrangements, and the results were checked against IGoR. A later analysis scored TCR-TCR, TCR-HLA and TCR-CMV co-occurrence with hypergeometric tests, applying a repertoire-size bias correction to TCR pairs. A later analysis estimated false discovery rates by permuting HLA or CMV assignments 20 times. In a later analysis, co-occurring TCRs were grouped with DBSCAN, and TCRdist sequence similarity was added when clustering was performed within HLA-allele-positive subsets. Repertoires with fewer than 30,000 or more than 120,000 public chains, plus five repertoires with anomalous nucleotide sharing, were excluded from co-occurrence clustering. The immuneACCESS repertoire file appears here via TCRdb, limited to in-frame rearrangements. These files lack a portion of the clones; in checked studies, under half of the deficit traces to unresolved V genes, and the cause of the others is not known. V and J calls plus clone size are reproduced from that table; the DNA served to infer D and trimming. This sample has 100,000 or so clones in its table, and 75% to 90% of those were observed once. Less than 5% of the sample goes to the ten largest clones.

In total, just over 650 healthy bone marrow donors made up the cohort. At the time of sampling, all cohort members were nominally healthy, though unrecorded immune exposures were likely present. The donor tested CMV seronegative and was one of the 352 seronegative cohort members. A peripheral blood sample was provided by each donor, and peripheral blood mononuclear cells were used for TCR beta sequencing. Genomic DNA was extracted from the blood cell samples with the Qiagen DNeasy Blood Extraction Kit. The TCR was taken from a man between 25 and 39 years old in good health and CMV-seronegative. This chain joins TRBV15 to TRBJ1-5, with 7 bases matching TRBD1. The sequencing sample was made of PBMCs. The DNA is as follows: TGTGCCACCGCTCGGGACAGAAATCAGCCCCAGCATTTT. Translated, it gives CATARDRNQPQHF.